This TCR beta chain derives from a study of blood T cell repertoires in COVID-19. Study-level background: There were acute and convalescent COVID-19 samples, and they came from the United States, Italy and Spain. In each case, the material was cDNA or gDNA derived from T cells, B-cell-depleted T cells, or PBMCs.

Germline lookup yields CDR1 SGDLS and CDR2 YYNGEE. After removal of 0 bases from V and 6 bases from J, the junction contained 7 bases not matched to a gene. This CDR3 region has 15 residues. As processed by the authors: Nucleated cell counts were estimated from reference gene primer amplification. Only in-frame clones appear in the TCRdb table, and some are missing; sequencing was by immunoSEQ multiplex PCR. V, J and clone size derive from that table, while D and trimming were established from the DNA sequence. The table shows about 200,000 clones, with approximately 88% occurring only once. This rearrangement joins TRBV9 to TRBJ2-7, with 9 nucleotides matching TRBD2. Sequences were obtained from peripheral blood. This TCR was sampled from a man aged 40-49 years with acute or convalescent COVID-19. The chain's CDR3 is CASSVGLAGRGEQYF. For the CDR3, the DNA is TGTGCCAGCAGCGTAGGCCTAGCGGGACGCGGCGAGCAGTACTTC. Drawing the rest from reference TRBV9 and TRBJ2-7, the complete variable domain is DSGVTQTPKHLITATGQRVTLRCSPRSGDLSVYWYQQSLDQGLQFLIQYYNGEERAKGNILERFSAQQFPDLHSELNLSSLELGDSALYFCASSVGLAGRGEQYFGPGTRLTVT.